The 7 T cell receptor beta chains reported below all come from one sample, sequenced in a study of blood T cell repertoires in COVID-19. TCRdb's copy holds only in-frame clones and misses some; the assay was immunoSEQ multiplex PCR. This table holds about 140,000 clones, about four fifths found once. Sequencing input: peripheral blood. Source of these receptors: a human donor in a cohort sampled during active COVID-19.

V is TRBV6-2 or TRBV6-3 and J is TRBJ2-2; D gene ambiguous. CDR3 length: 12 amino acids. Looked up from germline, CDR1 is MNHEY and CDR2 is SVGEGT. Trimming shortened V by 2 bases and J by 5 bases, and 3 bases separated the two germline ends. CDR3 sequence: CASSYQTGELFF. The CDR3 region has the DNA TGTGCCAGCAGTTACCAGACCGGGGAGCTGTTTTTT.

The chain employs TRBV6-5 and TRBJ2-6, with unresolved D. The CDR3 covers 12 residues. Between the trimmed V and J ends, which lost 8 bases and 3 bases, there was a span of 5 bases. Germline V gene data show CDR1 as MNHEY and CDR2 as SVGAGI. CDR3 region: CASLVGANVLTF. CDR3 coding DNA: TGTGCCAGCTTAGTTGGGGCCAACGTCCTGACTTTC.

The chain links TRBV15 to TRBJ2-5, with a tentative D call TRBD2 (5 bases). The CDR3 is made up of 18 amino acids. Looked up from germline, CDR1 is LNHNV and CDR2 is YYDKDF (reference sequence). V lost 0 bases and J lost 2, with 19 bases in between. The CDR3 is CATSREQYGMRDQETQYF. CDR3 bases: TGTGCCACCAGCAGAGAACAATACGGGATGAGGGATCAAGAGACCCAGTACTTC.

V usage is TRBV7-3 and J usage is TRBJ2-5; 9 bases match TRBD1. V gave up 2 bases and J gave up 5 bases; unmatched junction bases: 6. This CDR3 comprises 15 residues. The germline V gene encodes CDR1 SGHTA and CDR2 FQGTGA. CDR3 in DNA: TGTGCCAGCAGCTTATATGGGACAGGGTGGGAGACCCAGTACTTC. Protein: CASSLYGTGWETQYF.

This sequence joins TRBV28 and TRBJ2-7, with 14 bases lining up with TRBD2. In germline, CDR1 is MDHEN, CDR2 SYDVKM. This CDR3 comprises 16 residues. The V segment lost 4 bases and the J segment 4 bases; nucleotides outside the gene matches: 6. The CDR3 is CASSSQGTSGSYEQYF. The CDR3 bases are TGTGCCAGCAGTTCCCAAGGGACTAGCGGGAGTTACGAGCAGTACTTC.

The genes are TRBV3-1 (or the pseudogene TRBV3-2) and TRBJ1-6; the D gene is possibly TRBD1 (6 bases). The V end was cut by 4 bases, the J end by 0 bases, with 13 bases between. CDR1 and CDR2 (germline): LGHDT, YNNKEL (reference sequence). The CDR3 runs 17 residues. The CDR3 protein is CASSPLGGRSYNSPLHF. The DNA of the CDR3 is TGTGCCAGCAGCCCACTGGGGGGGCGCTCCTATAATTCACCCCTCCACTTT.

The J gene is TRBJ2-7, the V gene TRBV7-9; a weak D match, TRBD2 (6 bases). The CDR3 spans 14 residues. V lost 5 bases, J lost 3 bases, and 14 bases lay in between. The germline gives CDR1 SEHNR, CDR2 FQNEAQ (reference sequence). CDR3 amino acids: CASSQTRGSYEQYF. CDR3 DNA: TGTGCCAGCAGCCAAACACGGGGGAGCTACGAGCAGTACTTC.